A selection of T cell receptor beta chains follows, all from one sample in a study of Ad26.COV2.S vaccination and SARS-CoV-2 variants. Some clones are missing from TCRdb's copy, which holds only in-frame ones; the method was immunoSEQ multiplex PCR. Of roughly 500,000 clones in the sample, around nine tenths are singletons; the top ten hold about 13%. The sample consisted of peripheral blood, taken in a trial of Ad26.COV2.S vaccine versus placebo. These TCRs come from a person aged 18 to 59 who received the Ad26.COV2.S COVID-19 vaccine or a placebo. The CDR3 runs from the conserved cysteine through the conserved F or W. A D gene is named only where the DNA matches it firmly. Clone size, where shown, is once, few, many, or a class for clones that have expanded.

d_gene: -; j_gene: TRBJ2-1; abundance: once; v_gene: TRBV6-4; CDR3nt: TGTGCCAGCAGTGACTCCGGCGCATACTACAATGAGCAGTTCTTC; CDR3aa: CASSDSGAYYNEQFF
d_gene: TRBD1; j_gene: TRBJ1-4; abundance: -; v_gene: TRBV15; CDR3nt: TGTGCCACCAGCAGAGATTTGAGGGGGCTAGGGGCTAATGAAAAACTGTTTTTT; CDR3aa: CATSRDLRGLGANEKLFF
d_gene: TRBD1; j_gene: TRBJ2-5; abundance: -; v_gene: TRBV24-1; CDR3nt: TGTGCCACCAGTGCCGCCGGGACAGGGTTTACCCAGTACTTC; CDR3aa: CATSAAGTGFTQYF
d_gene: -; j_gene: TRBJ2-5; abundance: -; v_gene: TRBV5-1; CDR3nt: TGCGCCAGCAGCTCCCAGGTGGACCAAGAGACCCAGTACTTC; CDR3aa: CASSSQVDQETQYF
d_gene: -; j_gene: TRBJ2-1; abundance: once; v_gene: TRBV30; CDR3nt: TGTGCCTGGAGTTCCGGGTTCCGCAATGAGCAGTTCTTC; CDR3aa: CAWSSGFRNEQFF
d_gene: TRBD2; j_gene: TRBJ2-1; abundance: -; v_gene: TRBV18; CDR3nt: TGTGCCAGCTCACCTGTCCCTAGCGGGACGATCTACAATGAGCAGTTCTTC; CDR3aa: CASSPVPSGTIYNEQFF
d_gene: -; j_gene: TRBJ2-2; abundance: -; v_gene: TRBV28; CDR3nt: TGTGCCAGCAGCCCCAGGGGGGGGCTAATCACCGGGGAGCTGTTTTTT; CDR3aa: CASSPRGGLITGELFF
d_gene: -; j_gene: TRBJ2-7; abundance: -; v_gene: TRBV4-3; CDR3nt: TGCGCCAGCAGCCAAGGTAGCAGCGAGCAGTACTTC; CDR3aa: CASSQGSSEQYF
d_gene: -; j_gene: TRBJ2-3; abundance: -; v_gene: TRBV27; CDR3nt: TGTGCCAGCAGTCACGCCCGGGGAGATACGCAGTATTTT; CDR3aa: CASSHARGDTQYF
d_gene: -; j_gene: TRBJ1-1; abundance: -; v_gene: TRBV19; CDR3nt: TGTGCCAGTACCCTGGGACCGGTTTTTACTGAAGCTTTCTTT; CDR3aa: CASTLGPVFTEAFF
d_gene: -; j_gene: TRBJ1-5; abundance: -; v_gene: TRBV19; CDR3nt: TGTGCCAGTAGTCCCCGGACAAATCAGCCCCAGCATTTT; CDR3aa: CASSPRTNQPQHF
d_gene: TRBD1; j_gene: TRBJ1-1; abundance: -; v_gene: TRBV28; CDR3nt: TGTGCCAGCAGTGTCAGGGGGCCCTCGATAGCTTTCTTT; CDR3aa: CASSVRGPSIAFF
d_gene: TRBD2; j_gene: TRBJ2-7; abundance: -; v_gene: TRBV24-1; CDR3nt: TGTGCCACCAGTGGGACTAGCGGCTACGAGCAGTACTTC; CDR3aa: CATSGTSGYEQYF
d_gene: -; j_gene: TRBJ2-7; abundance: -; v_gene: TRBV27; CDR3nt: TGTGCCAGCAGTAGGAGGTTCCGCCCCCTCGAGCAGTACTTC; CDR3aa: CASSRRFRPLEQYF
d_gene: TRBD1; j_gene: TRBJ2-1; abundance: -; v_gene: TRBV10-3; CDR3nt: TGTGCCTCCACAGGGGGGAGCTCCTACAATGAGCAGTTCTTC; CDR3aa: CASTGGSSYNEQFF
d_gene: -; j_gene: TRBJ1-5; abundance: -; v_gene: TRBV7-8; CDR3nt: TGTGCCAGCAGCCCAGGGCGGATTAGCAATCAGCCCCAGCATTTT; CDR3aa: CASSPGRISNQPQHF
d_gene: -; j_gene: TRBJ2-1; abundance: -; v_gene: TRBV19; CDR3nt: TGTGCCAGTAGTGGGACCCGCGAGTTGAATGAGCAGTTCTTC; CDR3aa: CASSGTRELNEQFF
d_gene: TRBD2; j_gene: TRBJ2-3; abundance: -; v_gene: TRBV3-1/TRBV3-2; CDR3nt: TGTGCCAGCAGCCAAGACCTACTAGCGGGAATCACAGATACGCAGTATTTT; CDR3aa: CASSQDLLAGITDTQYF
d_gene: -; j_gene: TRBJ2-7; abundance: -; v_gene: TRBV15; CDR3nt: TGTGCCACCAGCAGGACACAGGGAAACGCCTACGAGCAGTACTTC; CDR3aa: CATSRTQGNAYEQYF
d_gene: -; j_gene: TRBJ2-7; abundance: -; v_gene: TRBV6-5; CDR3nt: TGTGCCAGCAGTTACTCGGGACTCCTTCCCTACGAGCAGTACTTC; CDR3aa: CASSYSGLLPYEQYF
d_gene: TRBD2; j_gene: TRBJ2-1; abundance: -; v_gene: TRBV5-1; CDR3nt: TGCGCCAGCAGCCAGGGACTAGGGGGTACGGATGAGCAGTTCTTC; CDR3aa: CASSQGLGGTDEQFF
d_gene: TRBD2; j_gene: TRBJ2-1; abundance: few; v_gene: TRBV7-3; CDR3nt: TGTGCCAGCAGCGCAGGACTAGCGGGAAATAATGAGCAGTTCTTC; CDR3aa: CASSAGLAGNNEQFF
d_gene: TRBD1; j_gene: TRBJ1-3; abundance: few; v_gene: TRBV2; CDR3nt: TGTGCCAGCAGGCATGACAGGGGGAGCTCTGGAAACACCATATATTTT; CDR3aa: CASRHDRGSSGNTIYF
d_gene: -; j_gene: TRBJ2-5; abundance: -; v_gene: TRBV10-3; CDR3nt: TGTGCCATCAGGGGACTCCAAGAGACCCAGTACTTC; CDR3aa: CAIRGLQETQYF
d_gene: -; j_gene: TRBJ1-3; abundance: -; v_gene: TRBV15; CDR3nt: TGTGCCACCAGCAGAGATTACGGTACCGGGGACTCTGGAAACACCATATATTTT; CDR3aa: CATSRDYGTGDSGNTIYF
d_gene: -; j_gene: TRBJ1-5; abundance: -; v_gene: TRBV10-3; CDR3nt: TGTGCCATCAGCAACAGGAATAGCAATCAGCCCCAGCATTTT; CDR3aa: CAISNRNSNQPQHF
d_gene: TRBD2; j_gene: TRBJ2-1; abundance: once; v_gene: TRBV4-1; CDR3nt: TGCGCCAGCAGCCAAGATTCGGGAATAGCGGGAGTAAACAATGAGCAGTTCTTC; CDR3aa: CASSQDSGIAGVNNEQFF
d_gene: TRBD1; j_gene: TRBJ1-6; abundance: -; v_gene: TRBV28; CDR3nt: TGTGCCAGCAGTACCCCGCTGGGACAGGGTAATTCACCCCTCCACTTT; CDR3aa: CASSTPLGQGNSPLHF
d_gene: -; j_gene: TRBJ1-1; abundance: -; v_gene: TRBV4-3; CDR3nt: TGCGCCAGCAGCCAACTAGCGCCCGGACACCTGGTCACTGAAGCTTTCTTT; CDR3aa: CASSQLAPGHLVTEAFF
d_gene: -; j_gene: TRBJ1-1; abundance: -; v_gene: TRBV18; CDR3nt: TGTGCCAGCTCCCGGACGGGAGGGGGGCTGAACACTGAAGCTTTCTTT; CDR3aa: CASSRTGGGLNTEAFF
d_gene: TRBD1; j_gene: TRBJ1-1; abundance: -; v_gene: TRBV11-3; CDR3nt: TGTGCCAGCAGTCCGACAGGGGGCTTTGGTGAAGCTTTCTTT; CDR3aa: CASSPTGGFGEAFF
d_gene: TRBD2; j_gene: TRBJ2-2; abundance: once; v_gene: TRBV6-2/TRBV6-3; CDR3nt: TGTGCCAGCAGTTACACTAGCGGGAACACCGGGGAGCTGTTTTTT; CDR3aa: CASSYTSGNTGELFF
d_gene: -; j_gene: TRBJ2-7; abundance: -; v_gene: TRBV5-1; CDR3nt: TGCGCCAGCAGCTCCCAGGGAGCTCGGAACGAGCAGTACTTC; CDR3aa: CASSSQGARNEQYF
d_gene: -; j_gene: TRBJ1-4; abundance: -; v_gene: TRBV7-9; CDR3nt: TGTGCCAGCACCTGGGCCGGGGGGATGGAAAAACTGTTTTTT; CDR3aa: CASTWAGGMEKLFF
d_gene: -; j_gene: TRBJ2-2; abundance: -; v_gene: TRBV28; CDR3nt: TGTGCCAGCGGAGGGCGGGACGTGCTGTTTTTT; CDR3aa: CASGGRDVLFF
d_gene: -; j_gene: TRBJ2-5; abundance: -; v_gene: TRBV7-2; CDR3nt: TGTGCCAGCAGGATGGGTGGATTTCAAGAGACCCAGTACTTC; CDR3aa: CASRMGGFQETQYF
d_gene: -; j_gene: TRBJ1-1; abundance: -; v_gene: TRBV7-2; CDR3nt: TGTGCCAGCAGCCCGCATCTGGGGATGAACACTGAAGCTTTCTTT; CDR3aa: CASSPHLGMNTEAFF
d_gene: -; j_gene: TRBJ1-2; abundance: -; v_gene: TRBV19; CDR3nt: TGTGCCAGTAGTATTATTTCGGGGAACGCCTATGGCTACACCTTC; CDR3aa: CASSIISGNAYGYTF
d_gene: -; j_gene: TRBJ1-1; abundance: -; v_gene: TRBV15; CDR3nt: TGTGCCACCAGCAGAGATCGGGCAAGGAACACTGAAGCTTTCTTT; CDR3aa: CATSRDRARNTEAFF
d_gene: -; j_gene: TRBJ2-3; abundance: few; v_gene: TRBV19; CDR3nt: TGTGCCAGTAAGGTGTTGGGGACAAGCACAGATACGCAGTATTTT; CDR3aa: CASKVLGTSTDTQYF
d_gene: -; j_gene: TRBJ1-4; abundance: -; v_gene: TRBV6-5; CDR3nt: TGTGCCAGCAGACCTCAAGGCCCCAATGAAAAACTGTTTTTT; CDR3aa: CASRPQGPNEKLFF